Below, 24 T cell receptor beta chains from the same sample are listed, as sequenced in a study of long-term antiretroviral therapy in people with HIV. Run at survey level, the immunoSEQ assay was version v3.0. Method: immunoSEQ multiplex PCR; TCRdb's copy keeps in-frame clones and lacks some. This sample carries roughly 24,000 clones, about 88% of them seen once, and the ten largest clones take 6.4%. The sequencing here drew on unsorted PBMCs, taken 0.6 years after starting antiretroviral therapy. The receptor set was obtained from a man in his fifties or sixties with HIV.

This chain links TRBV29-1 with TRBJ2-7; D may be TRBD1 or TRBD2 (5 bases each). The CDR3 loop spans 16 amino acids. Germline-derived CDR1 and CDR2 are SQVTM and ANQGSEA. Trimming took off 0 bases at V and 0 bases at J, with 15 bases between the two ends. CDR3 nucleotides: TGCAGCGTTGAAGATCAAAAGGGTGGGGGCTCCTACGAGCAGTACTTC. This gives the protein CSVEDQKGGGSYEQYF.

V and J are TRBV6-1 and TRBJ1-5; the D gene is possibly TRBD1 (6 bases). Trimming took 2 bases from V and 6 from J, leaving 11 bases between them. From germline, CDR1 is MNHNS and CDR2 SASEGT. There are 14 residues in the CDR3. CDR3 nucleotide sequence: TGTGCCAGCAGTGAATATATGGGGGCTCAGCCCCAGCATTTT. It codes for CASSEYMGAQPQHF.

The table lists this clone with a count of one. This chain links TRBV27 with TRBJ2-5, with a tentative D call TRBD2 (6 bases). From germline, CDR1 is MNHEY and CDR2 SMNVEV (reference sequence). This CDR3 has 17 residues. Trimming removed 5 bases at V and 3 bases at J, with 22 bases between. The CDR3 protein is CASSLREPTFLKETQYF. The CDR3 DNA sequence: TGTGCCAGCAGTCTACGGGAGCCGACCTTCCTTAAAGAGACCCAGTACTTC.

The J gene is TRBJ1-3, the V gene TRBV9; no reliable D call. Germline V gene lookup returns CDR1 SGDLS and CDR2 YYNGEE. The germline V and J ends were trimmed by 1 base and 1 base, with 6 bases remaining between them. The CDR3 sequence is 14 residues long. The CDR3 loop reads CASSVRESGNTIYF. As DNA, the CDR3 is TGTGCCAGCAGCGTAAGGGAATCTGGAAACACCATATATTTT.

CDR3 loop: CASSRNQGGSRTDTQYF. Written as DNA, the CDR3 is TGTGCCAGCTCGCGAAATCAGGGGGGCTCGCGCACAGATACGCAGTATTTT. The chain links TRBV18 to TRBJ2-3; weak D call: TRBD1 (7 bases). Germline CDR1 and CDR2: KGHSH and LQKENI. The length of the CDR3 is 17 residues. The V end was cut by 6 bases, the J end by 1 base, with 20 bases between.

J is TRBJ2-5 and V is TRBV6-5, with 7 bases identical to TRBD1. The CDR3 consists of 15 residues. The junction had 3 bases not matched to a gene; V was cut back by 0 bases and J by 2 bases. Germline values: CDR1 MNHEY, CDR2 SVGAGI. Here the CDR3 reads CASSYSSGQQETQYF. The CDR3 region has the DNA TGTGCCAGCAGTTACTCTTCGGGACAGCAAGAGACCCAGTACTTC.

The V gene is TRBV18, the J gene TRBJ2-2, with TRBD2 matching 10 bases. V dropped 2 bases and J dropped 4; count of bases not matched to a gene: 4. Germline values: CDR1 KGHSH, CDR2 LQKENI. The CDR3 runs 16 residues. CDR3 residues: CASSPYIAGGTGELFF. The CDR3 nucleotides are TGTGCCAGCTCACCATATATAGCGGGAGGCACCGGGGAGCTGTTTTTT. Combining the CDR3 with reference TRBV18 and TRBJ2-2 gives the whole variable domain NAGVMQNPRHLVRRRGQEARLRCSPMKGHSHVYWYRQLPEEGLKFMVYLQKENIIDESGMPKERFSAEFPKEGPSILRIQQVVRGDSAAYFCASSPYIAGGTGELFFGEGSRLTVL.

The J gene is TRBJ1-2, the V gene TRBV25-1; 9 nucleotides align to TRBD1. Germline lookup yields CDR1 MGHDK and CDR2 SYGVNS. The CDR3 contains 13 residues. V dropped 5 bases and J dropped 8; count of bases not matched to a gene: 6. The CDR3 region has the DNA TGTGCCAGCAGTAGGGGACAGGGAGAAGGCTACACCTTC. Protein product: CASSRGQGEGYTF.

The CDR3 is CASSFAMGSFYEQYF. The CDR3 DNA reads TGTGCCAGCAGCTTCGCAATGGGATCTTTCTACGAGCAGTACTTC. The chain is built from TRBV7-8 and TRBJ2-7, with D uncertain. Germline V CDR1 and CDR2: SGHVS, FQNEAQ. The V and J ends lost 3 bases and 3 bases respectively, with 15 bases between them. This CDR3 spans 15 amino acids. Full variable domain (missing parts from reference TRBV7-8 and TRBJ2-7): GAGVSQSPRYKVAKRGQDVALRCDPISGHVSLFWYQQALGQGPEFLTYFQNEAQLDKSGLPSDRFFAERPEGSVSTLKIQRTQQEDSAVYLCASSFAMGSFYEQYFGPGTRLTVT.

The chain is built from TRBV29-1 and TRBJ1-2; D call uncertain. V lost 7 bases and J 3 bases, leaving 6 bases between the germline ends. The CDR3 sequence is 10 residues long. Germline V lookup: CDR1 SQVTM, CDR2 ANQGSEA. The DNA of the CDR3 is TGCAGCGCCGCAGACTATGGCTACACCTTC. Amino acid sequence: CSAADYGYTF.

The gene calls are TRBV7-2 and TRBJ1-1; the D gene is possibly TRBD1 (6 bases). CDR3 size: 15 residues. V gave up 0 bases and J gave up 6 bases, with 14 bases separating them. Looked up from germline, CDR1 is SGHTA and CDR2 is FQGNSA. Here the CDR3 reads CASSLAGTGGAEAFF. CDR3 coding DNA: TGTGCCAGCAGCTTAGCGGGTACCGGGGGCGCTGAAGCTTTCTTT.

The J gene is TRBJ2-3, the V gene TRBV5-1; 13 bases fit TRBD2. The V gene end was trimmed by 3 bases and the J gene end by 4 bases; junction bases not matched to a gene: 2. CDR3 length: 15 residues. Germline V gives CDR1 SGHRS, CDR2 YFSETQ. The CDR3: CASSYGLAGADTQYF. CDR3 DNA: TGCGCCAGCAGCTACGGACTAGCGGGAGCAGATACGCAGTATTTT. The whole variable domain, filled in from reference TRBV5-1 and TRBJ2-3, reads KAGVTQTPRYLIKTRGQQVTLSCSPISGHRSVSWYQQTPGQGLQFLFEYFSETQRNKGNFPGRFSGRQFSNSRSEMNVSTLELGDSALYLCASSYGLAGADTQYFGPGTRLTVL.

The chain recombines TRBV5-1 with TRBJ1-2, with D tentatively TRBD1 (5 bases). Trimming stripped 4 bases from V and 2 bases from J, with 18 bases between. The germline V gene encodes CDR1 SGHRS and CDR2 YFSETQ. The CDR3 is made up of 16 amino acids. DNA for the CDR3: TGCGCCAGCAGCACCGGGACTATCCCTGTAAACTATGGCTACACCTTC. It is translated as CASSTGTIPVNYGYTF.

The V and J genes are TRBV5-1 and TRBJ1-1; tentatively, D is TRBD1 (5 bases). V was clipped by 5 bases and J by 10 bases, with 15 bases between them. This CDR3 has 12 amino acids. Germline V gene sequence: CDR1 SGHRS, CDR2 YFSETQ. For the CDR3, the DNA is TGCGCCAGCAGTTTACCTCAGGGTGTAGCTTTCTTT. Amino acid sequence: CASSLPQGVAFF.

The chain links TRBV18 to TRBJ2-2; weak D call: TRBD2 (6 bases). Between the trimmed V and J ends, which lost 8 bases and 1 base, there was a span of 11 bases. Germline V gene data show CDR1 as KGHSH and CDR2 as LQKENI. The CDR3 sequence is 14 residues long. The CDR3 sequence: CASRGAWNTGELFF. The CDR3 bases are TGTGCCAGCCGCGGGGCATGGAACACCGGGGAGCTGTTTTTT.

In its sample, this clone was seen once. The V and J genes are TRBV5-1 and TRBJ1-2; D is uncertain. The CDR3 has 14 amino acids. V lost 1 base and J 0 bases, leaving 7 bases between the germline ends. Germline-derived CDR1 and CDR2 are SGHRS and YFSETQ. The CDR3 DNA is TGCGCCAGCAGCTTGAACGCAGCTAACTATGGCTACACCTTC. Residues: CASSLNAANYGYTF.

This sequence joins TRBV29-1 and TRBJ2-1; TRBD2 matches 13 bases. The CDR3 loop spans 21 amino acids. The germline CDR1 and CDR2 sequences are SQVTM and ANQGSEA. J was trimmed by 2 bases and V by 8 bases; bases with no gene match: 24. The CDR3 nucleotides are TGCAGCACCTACCCGCCACTAGCGGGGGGGAGAATCTACTGGGCCTACAATGAGCAGTTCTTC. It yields the protein CSTYPPLAGGRIYWAYNEQFF.

This clone was seen a single time. The chain combines TRBV30 with TRBJ2-5; D may be TRBD2 (5 bases). The CDR3 length is 13 residues. From germline, CDR1 is GTSNPN and CDR2 SVGIG (reference sequence). CDR3 sequence reads: CALERSYQETQYF. The DNA of the CDR3 is TGTGCTCTGGAGCGGTCGTACCAAGAGACCCAGTACTTC.

This chain links TRBV7-9 with TRBJ2-1, with a weak D call TRBD2 (6 bases). Germline V gene lookup returns CDR1 SEHNR and CDR2 FQNEAQ (reference sequence). CDR3 length: 15 residues. The V gene lost 5 bases and the J gene lost 5 bases, with 16 bases spanning the gap. Here the CDR3 DNA reads TGTGCCAGCAGCCGGGCGGGGACCCTTAACAATGAGCAGTTCTTC. It translates to CASSRAGTLNNEQFF.

As for this clone: This same CDR3 is encoded by further DNA sequences in the sample. CDR3 sequence: CASSLRSGTEAFF. CDR3 DNA sequence: TGTGCCAGCAGCTTAAGATCTGGAACTGAAGCTTTCTTT. This chain joins TRBV7-3 and TRBJ1-1; D is unresolved. CDR1 is SGHTA, CDR2 FQGTGA, per germline. CDR3 length: 13 residues. Trimming removed 1 base at V and 5 bases at J, with 8 bases between.

This rearrangement joins TRBV15 to TRBJ2-1; TRBD2 is a possible D gene (6 bases). V shed 0 bases and J shed 9 bases, with 15 bases lying between them. Looked up from germline, CDR1 is LNHNV and CDR2 is YYDKDF (reference sequence). The CDR3 sequence is 15 residues long. The chain's CDR3 is CATSRDQGGWGEQFF. CDR3 in DNA: TGTGCCACCAGCAGAGATCAAGGAGGGTGGGGTGAGCAGTTCTTC. The full variable domain, with the rest looked up from reference TRBV15 and TRBJ2-1, is DAMVIQNPRYQVTQFGKPVTLSCSQTLNHNVMYWYQQKSSQAPKLLFHYYDKDFNNEADTPDNFQSRRPNTSFCFLDIRSPGLGDTAMYLCATSRDQGGWGEQFFGPGTRLTVL.

This clone has a single count. V gene TRBV6-6 combines with J gene TRBJ1-2, with 11 bases that match TRBD1. Germline CDR1 and CDR2: MNHNY and SVGAGI (reference sequence). With 4 bases clipped from V and 6 bases from J, the junction kept 10 bases outside the gene matches. CDR3 length equals 16 residues. CDR3 region: CASSSTDRGRWNGYTF. In DNA, the CDR3 is TGTGCCAGCAGTTCCACGGACAGGGGGCGTTGGAATGGCTACACCTTC.

The V gene is TRBV5-1, the J gene TRBJ2-1, with D unresolved. Germline lookup yields CDR1 SGHRS and CDR2 YFSETQ. The CDR3 is made up of 16 amino acids. Between the trimmed V and J ends, which lost 0 bases and 0 bases, there was a span of 10 bases. DNA for the CDR3: TGCGCCAGCAGCTTGGCCGGCGACACCTCCTACAATGAGCAGTTCTTC. It translates to CASSLAGDTSYNEQFF.

This chain joins TRBV5-1 and TRBJ2-1; 8 bases agree with TRBD2. CDR3 size: 15 residues. V lost 4 bases, J lost 1 base, and 4 bases stayed unmatched. Germline lookup yields CDR1 SGHRS and CDR2 YFSETQ. For the CDR3, the DNA is TGCGCCAGCAGCCCGCGGGGGGTGTCCTACAATGAGCAGTTCTTC. This translates into CASSPRGVSYNEQFF.